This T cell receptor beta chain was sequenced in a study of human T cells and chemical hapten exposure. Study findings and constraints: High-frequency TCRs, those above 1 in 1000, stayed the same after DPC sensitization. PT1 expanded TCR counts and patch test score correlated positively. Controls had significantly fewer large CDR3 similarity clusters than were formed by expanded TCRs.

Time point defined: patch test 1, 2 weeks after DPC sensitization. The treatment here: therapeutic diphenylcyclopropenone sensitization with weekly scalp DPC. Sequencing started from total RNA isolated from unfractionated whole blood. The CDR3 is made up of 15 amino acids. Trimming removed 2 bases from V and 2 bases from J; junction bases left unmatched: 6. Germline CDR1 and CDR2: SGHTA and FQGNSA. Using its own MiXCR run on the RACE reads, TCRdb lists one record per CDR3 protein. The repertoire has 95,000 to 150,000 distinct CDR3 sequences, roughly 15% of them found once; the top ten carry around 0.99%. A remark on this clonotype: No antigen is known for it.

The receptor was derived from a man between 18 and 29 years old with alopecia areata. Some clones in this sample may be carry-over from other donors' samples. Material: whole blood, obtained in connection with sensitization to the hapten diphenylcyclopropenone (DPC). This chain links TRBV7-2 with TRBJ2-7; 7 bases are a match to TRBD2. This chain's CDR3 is CASSLLTSATYEQYF. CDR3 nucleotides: TGTGCCAGCAGCTTATTAACTAGCGCCACCTACGAGCAGTACTTC.